A selection of T cell receptor beta chains follows, all from one sample in a study of T cells in Graves' hyperthyroidism and ophthalmopathy. TCRdb re-called the multiplex PCR reads through MiXCR, storing one row per CDR3 protein. This sample carries about 840,000 distinct CDR3 sequences, around 39% of them seen once, and the ten largest clones take about 9%. Sample: blood. These receptors were obtained from a man between 18 and 29 years old with Graves' hyperthyroidism. Both conserved end residues are part of each CDR3. The D gene is left open where the match is weak. The size of a clone is reported for some rows only, either as once, few or many, or as a class for expanded clones.

many	TRBJ2-5	TRBD2	TRBV7-8	TGTGCCAGCAGCCCGCAGCTAGCGGGAATCGGTGAGACCCAGTACTTC	CASSPQLAGIGETQYF
few	TRBJ2-2	TRBD2	TRBV7-6	TGTGCCAGCAGCTTAGCCAGGGGACTAGGCGATACCGGGGAGCTGTTTTTT	CASSLARGLGDTGELFF
many	TRBJ1-1	.	TRBV19	TGTGCCAGTAGAGAGGCCCTGAACACTGAAGCTTTCTTT	CASREALNTEAFF
.	TRBJ2-7	TRBD2	TRBV7-3	TGTGCCAGCAGCCCCAAGATCGGGGGGTACGAGCAGTACTTC	CASSPKIGGYEQYF
.	TRBJ2-7	TRBD2	TRBV6-5	TGTGCCAGCAGTTACGGGGCGGGAGGGCCTTTCTACGAGCAGTACTTC	CASSYGAGGPFYEQYF
few	TRBJ2-7	.	TRBV7-9	TGTGCCAGCAGCCAAGGGTGGTCCAATACTGACGAGCAGTACTTC	CASSQGWSNTDEQYF
many	TRBJ2-7	.	TRBV9	TGTGCCAGCAGCGTAGAACTCGGCTCCTACGAGCAGTACTTC	CASSVELGSYEQYF
many	TRBJ2-7	.	TRBV2	TGTGCCAGTACTCCAGTGGCAGCGGATGAGCAGTACTTC	CASTPVAADEQYF
many	TRBJ1-5	.	TRBV7-9	TGTGCCAGCAGCTTAGCCCAAGACAGCTACAATCAGCCCCAGCATTTT	CASSLAQDSYNQPQHF
many	TRBJ1-1	TRBD1	TRBV29-1	TGCAGCGTGAGGGACCCAAGACAGGGGAGGACCACTGAAGCTTTCTTT	CSVRDPRQGRTTEAFF
.	TRBJ2-7	TRBD2	TRBV10-3	TGTGCCATCAGTGAGAGGGGGAATAGCGGGGCCTCCTACGAGCAGTACTTC	CAISERGNSGASYEQYF